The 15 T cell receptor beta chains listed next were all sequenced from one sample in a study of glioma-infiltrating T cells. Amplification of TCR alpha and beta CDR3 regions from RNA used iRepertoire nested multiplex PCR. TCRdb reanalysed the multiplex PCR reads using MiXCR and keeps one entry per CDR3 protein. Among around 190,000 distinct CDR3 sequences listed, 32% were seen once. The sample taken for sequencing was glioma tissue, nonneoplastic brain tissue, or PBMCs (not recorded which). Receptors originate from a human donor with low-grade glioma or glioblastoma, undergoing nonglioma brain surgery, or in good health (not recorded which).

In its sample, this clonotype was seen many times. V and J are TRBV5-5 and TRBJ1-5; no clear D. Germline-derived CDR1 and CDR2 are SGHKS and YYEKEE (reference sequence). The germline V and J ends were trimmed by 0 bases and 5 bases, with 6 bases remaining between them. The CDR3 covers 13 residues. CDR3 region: CASSLVVYQPQHF. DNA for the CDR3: TGTGCCAGCAGCTTGGTGGTATATCAGCCCCAGCATTTT.

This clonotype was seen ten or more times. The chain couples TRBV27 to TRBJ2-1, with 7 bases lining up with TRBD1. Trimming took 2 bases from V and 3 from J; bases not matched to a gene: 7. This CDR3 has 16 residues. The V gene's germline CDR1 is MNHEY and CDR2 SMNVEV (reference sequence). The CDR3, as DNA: TGTGCCAGCAGTTTACGCCCGGGACAGAACTACAATGAGCAGTTCTTC. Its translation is CASSLRPGQNYNEQFF.

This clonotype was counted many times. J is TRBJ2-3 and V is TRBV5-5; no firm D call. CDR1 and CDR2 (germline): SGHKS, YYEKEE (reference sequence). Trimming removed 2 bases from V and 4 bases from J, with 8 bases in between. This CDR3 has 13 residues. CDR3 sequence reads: CASSFTVPDTQYF. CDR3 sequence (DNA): TGTGCCAGCAGCTTTACAGTCCCAGATACGCAGTATTTT.

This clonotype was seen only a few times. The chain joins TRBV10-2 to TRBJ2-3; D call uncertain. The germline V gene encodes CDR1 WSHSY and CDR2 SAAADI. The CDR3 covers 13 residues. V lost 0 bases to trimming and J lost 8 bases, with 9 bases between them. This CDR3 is CASSESSHSTQYF. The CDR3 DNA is TGCGCCAGCAGTGAGTCATCCCATAGTACGCAGTATTTT.

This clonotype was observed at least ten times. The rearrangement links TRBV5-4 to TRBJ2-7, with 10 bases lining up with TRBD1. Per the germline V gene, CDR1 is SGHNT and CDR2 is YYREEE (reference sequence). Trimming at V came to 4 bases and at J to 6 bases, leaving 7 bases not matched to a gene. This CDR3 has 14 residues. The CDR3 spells CASSVGTGDREQYF. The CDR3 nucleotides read TGTGCCAGCAGCGTCGGGACAGGGGACCGCGAGCAGTACTTC. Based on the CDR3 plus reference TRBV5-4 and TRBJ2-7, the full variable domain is ETGVTQSPTHLIKTRGQQVTLRCSSQSGHNTVSWYQQALGQGPQFIFQYYREEENGRGNFPPRFSGLQFPNYSSELNVNALELDDSALYLCASSVGTGDREQYFGPGTRLTVT.

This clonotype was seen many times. The CDR3 nucleotides read TGTGCCAGCAGCCAAGATTCATGGGGGTCTGGGGATGGCTACACCTTC. Protein: CASSQDSWGSGDGYTF. The chain combines TRBV4-2 with TRBJ1-2, with D possibly being TRBD1 (5 bases). This CDR3 is 16 amino acids long. Trimming stripped 0 bases from V and 6 bases from J, with 17 bases between. Looked up from germline, CDR1 is LGHNA and CDR2 is YNFKEQ.

The CDR3: CASSSGMANTEAFF. As DNA, the CDR3 is TGCGCCAGCAGCTCGGGGATGGCGAACACTGAAGCTTTCTTT. The chain employs TRBV5-1 and TRBJ1-1; D uncertain. Germline V gives CDR1 SGHRS, CDR2 YFSETQ. Trimming stripped 3 bases from V and 1 base from J, with 10 bases between. There are 14 residues in the CDR3.

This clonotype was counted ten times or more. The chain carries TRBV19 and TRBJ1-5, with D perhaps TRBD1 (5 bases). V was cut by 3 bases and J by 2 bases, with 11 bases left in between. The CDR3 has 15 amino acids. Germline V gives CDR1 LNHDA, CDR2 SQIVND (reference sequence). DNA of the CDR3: TGTGCCAGTAGTATGCGGCAGGGAGGCAATCAGCCCCAGCATTTT. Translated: CASSMRQGGNQPQHF.

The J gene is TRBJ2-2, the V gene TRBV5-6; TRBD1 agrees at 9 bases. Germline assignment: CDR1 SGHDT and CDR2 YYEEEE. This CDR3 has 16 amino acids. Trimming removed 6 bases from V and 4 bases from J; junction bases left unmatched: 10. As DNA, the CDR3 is TGTGCCAGCACCGAATCCGGGACAGGGAGCACCGGGGAGCTGTTTTTT. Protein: CASTESGTGSTGELFF. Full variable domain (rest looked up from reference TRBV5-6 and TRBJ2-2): DAGVTQSPTHLIKTRGQQVTLRCSPKSGHDTVSWYQQALGQGPQFIFQYYEEEERQRGNFPDRFSGHQFPNYSSELNVNALLLGDSALYLCASTESGTGSTGELFFGEGSRLTVL.

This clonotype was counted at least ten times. This CDR3 reads CASSGGPADTQYF. For the CDR3, the DNA is TGTGCCAGTTCAGGGGGCCCCGCAGATACGCAGTATTTT. This chain connects TRBV28 to TRBJ2-3, with TRBD1 matching over 8 bases. Germline CDR1 is MDHEN and CDR2 is SYDVKM. V was clipped by 9 bases and J by 4 bases; unmatched bases: 6. CDR3 length: 13 amino acids.

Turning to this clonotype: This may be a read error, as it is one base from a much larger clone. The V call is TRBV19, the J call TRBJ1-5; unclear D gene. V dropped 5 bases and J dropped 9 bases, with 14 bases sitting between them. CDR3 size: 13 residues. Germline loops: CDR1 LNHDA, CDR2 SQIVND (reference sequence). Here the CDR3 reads CASSPAFERPQHF. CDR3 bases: TGTGCCAGTAGTCCCGCCTTTGAGCGGCCCCAGCATTTT.

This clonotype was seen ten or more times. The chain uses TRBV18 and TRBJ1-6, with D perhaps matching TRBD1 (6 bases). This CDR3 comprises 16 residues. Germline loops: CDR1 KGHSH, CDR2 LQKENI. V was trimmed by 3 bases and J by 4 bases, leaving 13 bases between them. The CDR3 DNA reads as TGTGCCAGCTCACCGATCACAGGGTTTTATAATTCACCCCTCCACTTT. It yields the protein CASSPITGFYNSPLHF.

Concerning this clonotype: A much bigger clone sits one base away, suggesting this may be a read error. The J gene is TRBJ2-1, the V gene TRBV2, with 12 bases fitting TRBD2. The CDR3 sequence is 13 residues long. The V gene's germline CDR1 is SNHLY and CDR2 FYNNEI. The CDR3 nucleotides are TGTGCCGGCAGCCCTAGCGGGAGGGCCAACGAGTTCTTC. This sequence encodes CAGSPSGRANEFF.

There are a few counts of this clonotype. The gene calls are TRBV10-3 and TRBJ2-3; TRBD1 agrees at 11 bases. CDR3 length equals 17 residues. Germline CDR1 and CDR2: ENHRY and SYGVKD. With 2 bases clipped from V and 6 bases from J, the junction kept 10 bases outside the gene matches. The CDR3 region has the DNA TGTGCCATCAGTGAGAAGGACAGGGGGCGCAGCTGGGATACGCAGTATTTT. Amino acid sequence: CAISEKDRGRSWDTQYF.

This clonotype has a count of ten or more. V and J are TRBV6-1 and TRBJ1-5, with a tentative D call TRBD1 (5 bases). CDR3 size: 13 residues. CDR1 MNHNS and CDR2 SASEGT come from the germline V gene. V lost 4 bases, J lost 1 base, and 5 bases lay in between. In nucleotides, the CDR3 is TGTGCCAGCAGTGGGACAAGCAATCAGCCCCAGCATTTT. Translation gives CASSGTSNQPQHF.